These 20 T cell receptor beta chains were sequenced from one sample in a study of vaccination and CD4 T cells after COVID-19. These receptors have no identified antigens. The Oncomine TCR Beta short-read assay was applied to DNA of cultured CD4+ T cells. Via MiXCR, TCRdb re-called the PCR reads, giving one row per CDR3 protein. The sample consists of about 20,000 distinct CDR3 sequences, roughly half of them appearing once. Treatment specified: approximately 11-day PBMC culture with coronavirus spike peptide pools or control peptides (ViraFEST assay). The source material was CD4+ T cells from blood, cultured in vitro, sampled before SARS-CoV-2 vaccination. The receptors come from a human donor who had recovered from COVID-19.

The CDR3 bases are TGTGCCAGCAGTCCGACATGGACAGGACCCGGTGCCCAGTACTTC. It encodes CASSPTWTGPGAQYF. The chain links TRBV27 to TRBJ2-5, with 7 bases matching TRBD1. With V trimmed by 5 bases and J by 9 bases, 15 bases remained unmatched. This CDR3 contains 15 residues. Germline V CDR1 and CDR2: MNHEY, SMNVEV (reference sequence).

This clonotype has more than one count but fewer than ten. This sequence joins TRBV6-1 and TRBJ1-2; D uncertain. The germline gives CDR1 MNHNS, CDR2 SASEGT. V was pared by 6 bases and J by 7 bases, with 9 bases between. The CDR3 is 11 amino acids. CDR3 in amino acids: CASSSGPGYTF. The CDR3 DNA reads as TGTGCCAGCAGCTCCGGACCTGGCTACACCTTC.

The CDR3 region is CASTSVNEQFF. The CDR3 coding sequence is TGTGCCAGCACTAGCGTAAATGAGCAGTTCTTC. The chain has TRBV25-1 and TRBJ2-1, with D possibly TRBD2 on 6 matching bases. CDR1 and CDR2 from the germline V gene are MGHDK and SYGVNS. The CDR3 loop spans 11 amino acids. V lost 7 bases, J lost 7 bases, and 8 bases lay in between.

The V gene is TRBV5-6, the J gene TRBJ2-1; unclear D gene. Trimming cost V 4 bases and J 0 bases, with 11 bases left between them. From germline, CDR1 is SGHDT and CDR2 YYEEEE. The CDR3 spans 15 residues. The CDR3 nucleotides are TGTGCCAGCAGCCGGGCTAGACGCTCCTACAATGAGCAGTTCTTC. Amino acids: CASSRARRSYNEQFF.

In its sample, this clonotype was seen a few times. The chain joins TRBV20-1 to TRBJ1-1; D is possibly TRBD1 (6 bases). Germline lookup yields CDR1 DFQATT and CDR2 SNEGSKA (reference sequence). The CDR3 spans 13 residues. Trimming left V 7 bases short and J 8 bases short, with 20 bases between. CDR3 nucleotides: TGCAGTGTTACTCAGGACGCTGGGACAGAAGCTTTCTTT. Translating it yields CSVTQDAGTEAFF.

This chain connects TRBV2 to TRBJ2-7; D is possibly TRBD1 (6 bases). Germline V gene lookup returns CDR1 SNHLY and CDR2 FYNNEI. This CDR3 has 12 amino acids. Between the trimmed V and J ends, which lost 9 bases and 1 base, there was a span of 10 bases. CDR3 protein: CASGQLSYEQYF. The CDR3 DNA is TGTGCCAGTGGACAGTTATCCTACGAGCAGTACTTC.

The rearrangement uses TRBV10-3 and TRBJ2-5, with 7 positions matching TRBD2. The CDR3 has 14 residues. V dropped 6 bases and J dropped 5; count of bases not matched to a gene: 9. Looked up from germline, CDR1 is ENHRY and CDR2 is SYGVKD. CDR3 DNA: TGTGCCATCAGCGGGGGAGGGTTGACGGAGACCCAGTACTTC. As protein: CAISGGGLTETQYF.

This chain joins TRBV20-1 and TRBJ2-1; D remains unclear. Trimming took off 5 bases at V and 6 bases at J, with 17 bases between the two ends. CDR3 length: 14 residues. Germline V gene sequence: CDR1 DFQATT, CDR2 SNEGSKA (reference sequence). CDR3: CSAYRSISPNEQFF. Written as DNA, the CDR3 is TGCAGTGCTTATCGTAGTATCAGCCCCAATGAGCAGTTCTTC.

This clonotype was seen only a few times. The chain employs TRBV5-1 and TRBJ2-5; maybe TRBD2 (6 bases). The CDR3 sequence is 15 residues long. V was trimmed by 2 bases and J by 5 bases, leaving 16 bases between them. Germline assignment: CDR1 SGHRS and CDR2 YFSETQ. This CDR3 is CASSFTGLSRETQYF. The CDR3 nucleotides read TGCGCCAGCAGCTTTACGGGACTTTCTAGGGAGACCCAGTACTTC.

The rearrangement links TRBV20-1 to TRBJ1-6, with 7 positions matching TRBD1. This CDR3 contains 12 residues. CDR1 is DFQATT, CDR2 SNEGSKA, per germline (reference sequence). V shed 6 bases and J 10 bases; nucleotides not matched to a gene: 6. CDR3 sequence reads: CSAPDRDSPLHF. The DNA of the CDR3 is TGCAGTGCCCCCGACAGGGACTCACCCCTCCACTTT.

This clonotype was detected once. The V gene is TRBV20-1, the J gene TRBJ1-1; no firm D call. V dropped 5 bases and J dropped 8 bases, with 15 bases sitting between them. The germline gives CDR1 DFQATT, CDR2 SNEGSKA (reference sequence). CDR3 length: 12 amino acids. The CDR3 DNA reads TGCAGTGCTGCAGACCTCGTCACGGAAGCTTTCTTT. This gives the protein CSAADLVTEAFF.

This clonotype is deemed medium-sized. This rearrangement joins TRBV2 to TRBJ1-2; D uncertain. Germline V gives CDR1 SNHLY, CDR2 FYNNEI. The CDR3 sequence is 12 residues long. V gave up 4 bases and J gave up 3 bases, with 6 bases separating them. Here the CDR3 DNA reads TGTGCCAGCAGTGCGGACGACTATGGCTACACCTTC. Translated, it gives CASSADDYGYTF.

The chain links TRBV2 to TRBJ1-5; 7 positions match TRBD1. Trimming removed 7 bases from V and 4 bases from J; junction bases left unmatched: 10. CDR1 SNHLY and CDR2 FYNNEI come from the germline V gene. CDR3 length equals 15 residues. The DNA for the CDR3 is TGTGCCAGCACCCCCAGGGGGGGTAGGAATCAGCCCCAGCATTTT. Translation gives CASTPRGGRNQPQHF.

This clonotype was seen a handful of times. The chain has TRBV6-7 and TRBJ1-5, with 8 bases that match TRBD1. TRBV6-7 is assigned to the ORF class and has an uncertain function. The CDR3 runs 16 residues. Germline trimming cut 3 bases from V and 2 bases from J; bases unmatched to any gene: 6. The CDR3 region is CASSYSGTGGNQPQHF. CDR3 sequence (DNA): TGTGCCAGCAGTTATTCCGGGACAGGAGGCAATCAGCCCCAGCATTTT.

This clonotype was seen just once. It is unclear where the CDR3 begins or ends on the DNA, so no DNA is shown, and the CDR3 is as TCRdb lists it. V usage is TRBV15 and J usage is TRBJ2-5; the table's D call TRBD1 went unverified against the DNA. The CDR3 spans 17 amino acids, including both terminal residues. The germline V gene has CDR1 LNHNV and CDR2 YYDKDF (reference sequence). The CDR3 is CATSRDSGRAGQGTQYF.

This clonotype was seen more than once but under ten times. In DNA, the CDR3 is TGCAGTGCTAGTCTTCCAGCGGGACCTTTCCAAGAGACCCAGTACTTC. Translation: CSASLPAGPFQETQYF. The chain carries TRBV20-1 and TRBJ2-5; 7 bases map to TRBD2. CDR3 length: 16 amino acids. V lost 3 bases and J lost 1; bases outside the gene matches: 11. Germline CDR1 and CDR2: DFQATT and SNEGSKA (reference sequence).

The chain couples TRBV6-1 to TRBJ1-6; TRBD1 matches at 10 bases. There are 15 residues in the CDR3. Germline V lookup: CDR1 MNHNS, CDR2 SASEGT. The trim removed 1 base at V and 7 bases at J, leaving 1 base unmatched. This CDR3 reads CASSEETGGNSPLHF. Here the CDR3 DNA reads TGTGCCAGCAGTGAAGAGACAGGGGGCAATTCACCCCTCCACTTT.

The chain recombines TRBV19 with TRBJ1-2, with TRBD1 identical over 9 bases. Trimming at V came to 7 bases and at J to 5 bases, leaving 8 bases not matched to a gene. There are 14 residues in the CDR3. Germline CDR1 is LNHDA and CDR2 is SQIVND (reference sequence). DNA of the CDR3: TGTGCCAGTATGCACCGGGACAGGGCTTATGGCTACACCTTC. Translation: CASMHRDRAYGYTF.

The chain has TRBV6-2 or TRBV6-3 and TRBJ1-1; 10 nucleotides align to TRBD1. Germline V gene lookup returns CDR1 MNHEY and CDR2 SVGEGT. The CDR3 totals 16 residues. Unmatched junction bases numbered 7, after V lost 0 bases and J lost 6 bases. This chain's CDR3 is CASSYSPGQGRAEAFF. The CDR3 bases are TGTGCCAGCAGTTACTCACCGGGACAGGGGAGAGCTGAAGCTTTCTTT.

The CDR3 loop is CASSYAQMNTEAFF. DNA of the CDR3: TGTGCCAGCAGTTACGCCCAGATGAACACTGAAGCTTTCTTT. This chain uses TRBV6-2 or TRBV6-3 with TRBJ1-1; D is uncertain. This CDR3 region has 14 residues. V lost 2 bases and J lost 0, with 7 bases in between. Germline CDR1 is MNHEY and CDR2 is SVGEGT.